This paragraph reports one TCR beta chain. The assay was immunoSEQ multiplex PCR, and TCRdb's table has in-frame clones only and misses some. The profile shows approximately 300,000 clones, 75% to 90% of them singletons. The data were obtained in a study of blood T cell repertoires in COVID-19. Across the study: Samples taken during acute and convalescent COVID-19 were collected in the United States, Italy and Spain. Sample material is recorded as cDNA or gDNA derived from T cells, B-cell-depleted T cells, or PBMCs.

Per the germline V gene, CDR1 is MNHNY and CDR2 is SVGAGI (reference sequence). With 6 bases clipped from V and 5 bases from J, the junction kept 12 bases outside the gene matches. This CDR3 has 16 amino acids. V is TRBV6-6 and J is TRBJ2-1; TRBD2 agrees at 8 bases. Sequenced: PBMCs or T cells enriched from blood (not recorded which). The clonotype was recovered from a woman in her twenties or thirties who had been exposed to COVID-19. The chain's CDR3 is CASRGLGFGVHNEQFF. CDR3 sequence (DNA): TGTGCCAGCAGGGGACTAGGTTTCGGGGTCCACAATGAGCAGTTCTTC.